This T cell receptor (beta chain) was found in a study of blood T cell repertoires in COVID-19 (TCRdb year 2020). Regarding the research as a whole: Samples covering the acute and convalescent phases of COVID-19 were provided by collaborators in the United States, Italy and Spain. The material from the prospective study consisted of cDNA or gDNA derived from T cells, B-cell-depleted T cells, or PBMCs. Subjects who had been exposed to COVID-19, were actively infected with it, or had recovered from it provided the deeply sampled blood TCRbeta repertoires that made up the dataset. The repertoires were made available in a free public database intended to serve as a resource for research on the immune response to SARS-CoV-2. Samples came from the ongoing ImmuneRACE study (first 160 participants) plus 1,254 subjects from 6 global collaborators. The sample metadata nearly always contained a de-identified subject ID, COVID-19 status, age in years and sex. Where available, HLA class I and class II types were taken from metadata supplied by the sample provider and were not determined by assay-based typing. Study-wide findings and limitations: Clinical and demographic metadata were provided uncurated, with the amount varying by source and participant.

In the prospective study, participants were roughly 18 to 100 years old, resided in 20 to 30 geographic areas of the United States, and were enrolled through a virtual design. In the prospective study, cohorts were assigned on the basis of participant-reported clinical history obtained from a screening survey and a study questionnaire. Exposed participants were defined as having been in contact with someone with a PCR-confirmed or clinician-diagnosed COVID-19 case within 2 weeks of study entry. Mobile phlebotomists in the prospective study collected whole blood, serum and a nasopharyngeal or oropharyngeal swab from every participant. Participants in the prospective study had the option to provide additional blood draws and questionnaires over an approximately 2-month period. Before DNA extraction, blood samples from the prospective study were shipped at room temperature or frozen. TCRbeta CDR3 regions were amplified from genomic DNA by means of the immunoSEQ Assay, a bias-controlled multiplex PCR. Regarding the original processing steps: The number of nucleated cells in each sample was estimated from the amplification of reference gene primers within the assay. To quantify the absolute abundance of each unique TCRbeta CDR3 rearrangement, sequence reads were collapsed and filtered. For each sample, productive Simpson clonality was calculated by taking the square root of Simpson's diversity index across productive rearrangements. Sourced from immuneACCESS, this table was stored by TCRdb with only in-frame sequences that have V and J called. A share of the clones is absent; for the studies checked, an unresolved V gene accounts for under half, and the remainder has no known explanation. V, J and clone size were drawn from that table, and D and trimming were deduced from the DNA. This sample comprises 250,000 to 300,000 clones, roughly nine tenths of them detected only once. The top ten clonotypes cover 2.9% of the sample.

Its CDR3 holds 13 amino acids, cysteine through phenylalanine. Kept here is only the CDR3 DNA, which spans 39 bases and is read in frame from base 1. V and J are truncated by 0 bases and 7 bases respectively, leaving an intervening sequence of 8 bases. The germline V gene yields SGHRS for CDR1 and YFSETQ for CDR2. A single count supports this clone. This clone's antigen is unknown. Base qualities are not recorded, but no much larger clone differs from it by a single base. Input material: PBMCs or T cells enriched from blood (not recorded which). This sequence uses TRBV5-1 and TRBJ2-1, and possibly TRBD2, on 6 matching bases. The clonotype was recovered from a woman in her forties or fifties who had been exposed to COVID-19. The nucleotides are TGCGCCAGCAGCTTGGGCGGGGAAAATGAGCAGTTCTTC. Translation gives CASSLGGENEQFF. Beyond the CDR3, the reference TRBV5-1 and TRBJ2-1 genes provide the residues; the full variable domain reads: KAGVTQTPRYLIKTRGQQVTLSCSPISGHRSVSWYQQTPGQGLQFLFEYFSETQRNKGNFPGRFSGRQFSNSRSEMNVSTLELGDSALYLCASSLGGENEQFFGPGTRLTVL.